The 6 T cell receptor beta chains below all came from one sample that was sequenced in a study of blood T cell repertoires in COVID-19. Using immunoSEQ multiplex PCR, the repertoire was profiled, and TCRdb retains in-frame clones only, with some absent. The sample carries around 480,000 clones, around 88% recorded once. Input material: peripheral blood. These receptors all come from a woman aged 50 to 65 with COVID-19, enrolled during active disease.

In this sample, this clone turned up a few times. This chain links TRBV10-2 with TRBJ2-7; 7 bases are shared with TRBD1. Germline-derived CDR1 and CDR2 are WSHSY and SAAADI. Trimming cost V 8 bases and J 2 bases; bases outside gene matches: 9. The CDR3 is 14 residues long. The CDR3 sequence is CASLTRQGPYEQYF. In DNA, the CDR3 is TGCGCCAGCCTGACCCGACAGGGTCCCTACGAGCAGTACTTC.

The chain joins TRBV19 to TRBJ1-1; D may be TRBD1 (5 bases). The V gene's germline CDR1 is LNHDA and CDR2 SQIVND (reference sequence). This CDR3 contains 14 residues. V lost 3 bases and J 0 bases, leaving 8 bases between the germline ends. CDR3 bases: TGTGCCAGTAGTATCCAAGGGGTGAACACTGAAGCTTTCTTT. The encoded protein is CASSIQGVNTEAFF.

The chain uses TRBV7-3 and TRBJ2-1; TRBD2 aligns across 8 bases. The CDR3 is 19 amino acids. V lost 5 bases to trimming and J lost 4 bases; unmatched junction nucleotides: 19. CDR1 is SGHTA, CDR2 FQGTGA, per germline. CDR3 protein: CASSPTAITLAGPYNEQFF. CDR3 coding DNA: TGTGCCAGCAGCCCAACGGCGATAACCTTAGCGGGGCCGTACAATGAGCAGTTCTTC. Full variable domain (missing parts from reference TRBV7-3 and TRBJ2-1): GAGVSQTPSNKVTEKGKYVELRCDPISGHTALYWYRQSLGQGPEFLIYFQGTGAADDSGLPNDRFFAVRPEGSVSTLKIQRTERGDSAVYLCASSPTAITLAGPYNEQFFGPGTRLTVL.

A remark on this clone: One junction end does not reproduce the germline sequence, and a read error may be involved. The rearrangement joins TRBV12-3 or TRBV12-4 to TRBJ1-2, with D tentatively TRBD1 (5 bases). The CDR3 sequence is 12 residues long. The CDR3 sequence is CASSFGPGHSSF. The CDR3 DNA follows: TGTGCCAGCAGCTTCGGTCCAGGACATTCCTCCTTC.

The rearrangement links TRBV4-1 to TRBJ2-7, with D maybe TRBD2 (5 bases). Trimming shortened V by 3 bases and J by 0 bases, and 24 bases separated the two germline ends. In germline, CDR1 is MGHRA, CDR2 YSYEKL. The length of the CDR3 is 19 residues. CDR3 amino acids: CASSHLSGSPSPFSYEQYF. Here the CDR3 DNA reads TGCGCCAGCAGCCACCTGAGCGGTTCCCCCTCCCCATTCTCCTACGAGCAGTACTTC.

The CDR3 DNA sequence: TGTGCCAGCAGCTTCGGGACAGGGGGCCTTAATACGCAGTATTTT. Translated: CASSFGTGGLNTQYF. The V gene is TRBV5-4, the J gene TRBJ2-3, with TRBD1 identical over 12 bases. The J segment lost 7 bases and the V segment lost 2 bases, leaving 5 bases of the junction unmatched. Germline values: CDR1 SGHNT, CDR2 YYREEE (reference sequence). The CDR3 spans 15 residues.